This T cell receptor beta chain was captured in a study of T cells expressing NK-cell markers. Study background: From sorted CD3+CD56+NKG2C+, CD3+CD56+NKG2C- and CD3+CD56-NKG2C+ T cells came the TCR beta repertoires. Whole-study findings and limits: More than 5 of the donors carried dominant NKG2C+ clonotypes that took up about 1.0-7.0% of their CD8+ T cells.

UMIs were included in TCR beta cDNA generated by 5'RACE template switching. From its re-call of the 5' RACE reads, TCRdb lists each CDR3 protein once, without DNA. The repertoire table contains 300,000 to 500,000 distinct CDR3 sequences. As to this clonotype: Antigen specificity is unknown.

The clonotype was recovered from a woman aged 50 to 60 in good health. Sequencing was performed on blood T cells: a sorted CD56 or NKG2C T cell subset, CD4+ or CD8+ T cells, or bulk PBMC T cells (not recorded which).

CDR3: CASSLAGEESGRMYEQYF. This chain uses TRBV5-1 with TRBJ2-7; TCRdb indicates TRBD2, and absent DNA this call remains unverified. Germline-derived CDR1 and CDR2 are SGHRS and YFSETQ. CDR3 size: 18 residues.